This T cell receptor beta chain was obtained from a study of T cells after yellow fever vaccination. Per the germline V gene, CDR1 is DFQATT and CDR2 is SNEGSKA (reference sequence). This CDR3 spans 14 amino acids. Trimming removed 6 bases from V and 4 bases from J; junction bases left unmatched: 11. In TCRdb, the 5' RACE reads were re-called with MiXCR into one record per CDR3 protein. The sample contains 300,000 to 450,000 distinct CDR3 sequences, 6.2% of which appear only once. The origin of this receptor is a man aged 25 to 45 who received the YFV17D yellow fever vaccine. The input for sequencing was PBMCs, taken 5 days after the yellow fever booster vaccination. The rearrangement links TRBV20-1 to TRBJ1-2, with TRBD1 matching over 7 bases. CDR3 loop: CSALELTGAYGYTF. The CDR3 nucleotides read TGCAGTGCCCTCGAGCTAACAGGGGCCTATGGCTACACCTTC.